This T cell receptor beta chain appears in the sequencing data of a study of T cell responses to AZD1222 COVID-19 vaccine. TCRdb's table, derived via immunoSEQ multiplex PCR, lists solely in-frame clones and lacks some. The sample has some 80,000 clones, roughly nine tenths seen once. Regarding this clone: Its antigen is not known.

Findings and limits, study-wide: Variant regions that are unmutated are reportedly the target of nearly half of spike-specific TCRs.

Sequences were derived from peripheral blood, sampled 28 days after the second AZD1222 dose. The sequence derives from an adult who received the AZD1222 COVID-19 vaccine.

The chain's CDR3 is CASSRLAGSSYEQYF. For the CDR3, the DNA is TGTGCCAGTAGTAGACTAGCGGGGAGCTCCTACGAGCAGTACTTC. This chain connects TRBV19 to TRBJ2-7; 11 positions match TRBD2. Germline CDR1 LNHDA, CDR2 SQIVND (reference sequence). V trimming: 4 bases; J trimming: 0 bases; junction bases outside the gene matches: 2. There are 15 residues in the CDR3.